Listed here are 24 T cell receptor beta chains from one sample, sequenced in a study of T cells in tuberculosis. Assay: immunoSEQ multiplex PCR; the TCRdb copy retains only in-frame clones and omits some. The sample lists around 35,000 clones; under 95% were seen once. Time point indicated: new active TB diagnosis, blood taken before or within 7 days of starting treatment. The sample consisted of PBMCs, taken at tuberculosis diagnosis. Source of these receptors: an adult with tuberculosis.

The chain's CDR3 is CASSSSGGPTYEQYF. The CDR3 coding sequence is TGTGCCAGCAGTTCTAGCGGGGGGCCCACCTACGAGCAGTACTTC. The chain joins TRBV2 to TRBJ2-7; 11 positions match TRBD2. The germline CDR1 and CDR2 sequences are SNHLY and FYNNEI. This CDR3 contains 15 residues. V trimming: 5 bases; J trimming: 2 bases; junction bases outside the gene matches: 5.

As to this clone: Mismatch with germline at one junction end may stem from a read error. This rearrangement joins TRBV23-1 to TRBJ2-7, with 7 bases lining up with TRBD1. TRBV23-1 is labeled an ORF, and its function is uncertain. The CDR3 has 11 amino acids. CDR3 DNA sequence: TGCGCCAGCAGTCAATCACAGGGGTTCAACTTC. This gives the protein CASSQSQGFNF.

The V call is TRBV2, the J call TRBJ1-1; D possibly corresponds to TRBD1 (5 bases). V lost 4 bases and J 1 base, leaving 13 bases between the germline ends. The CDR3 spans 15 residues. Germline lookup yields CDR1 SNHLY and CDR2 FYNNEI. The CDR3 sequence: CASSVMGQENTEAFF. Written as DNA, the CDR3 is TGTGCCAGCAGTGTGATGGGGCAGGAGAACACTGAAGCTTTCTTT.

The CDR3 loop reads CASSIGGSRQGYYGYTF. The CDR3 DNA is TGTGCCAGTAGTATAGGAGGGTCGAGACAGGGGTACTATGGCTACACCTTC. The chain has TRBV19 and TRBJ1-2, with 8 nucleotides matching TRBD1. This CDR3 comprises 17 residues. Germline CDR1 reads LNHDA; CDR2 reads SQIVND (reference sequence). V gave up 1 base and J gave up 3 bases; unmatched junction bases: 10. Full variable domain (remainder filled in from reference TRBV19 and TRBJ1-2): DGGITQSPKYLFRKEGQNVTLSCEQNLNHDAMYWYRQDPGQGLRLIYYSQIVNDFQKGDIAEGYSVSREKKESFPLTVTSAQKNPTAFYLCASSIGGSRQGYYGYTFGSGTRLTVV.

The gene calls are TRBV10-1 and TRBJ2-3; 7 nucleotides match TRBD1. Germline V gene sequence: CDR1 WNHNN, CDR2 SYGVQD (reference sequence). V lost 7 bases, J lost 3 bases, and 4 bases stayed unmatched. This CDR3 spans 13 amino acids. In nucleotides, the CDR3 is TGCGCCAGCAAGGACAGGAGGACAGATACGCAGTATTTT. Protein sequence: CASKDRRTDTQYF.

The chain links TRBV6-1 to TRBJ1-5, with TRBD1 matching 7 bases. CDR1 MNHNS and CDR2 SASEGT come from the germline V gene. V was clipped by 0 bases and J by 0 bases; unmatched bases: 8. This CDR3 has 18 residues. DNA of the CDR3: TGTGCCAGCAGTGAAGCCGGGGGGGGACAGCATAGCAATCAGCCCCAGCATTTT. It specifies CASSEAGGGQHSNQPQHF.

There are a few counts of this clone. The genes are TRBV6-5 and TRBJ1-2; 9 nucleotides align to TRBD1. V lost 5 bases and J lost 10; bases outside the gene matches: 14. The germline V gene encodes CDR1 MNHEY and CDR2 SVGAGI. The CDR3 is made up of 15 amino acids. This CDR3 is CASSGLSGTGNIYTF. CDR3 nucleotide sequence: TGTGCCAGCAGTGGATTATCCGGGACAGGGAATATCTACACCTTC.

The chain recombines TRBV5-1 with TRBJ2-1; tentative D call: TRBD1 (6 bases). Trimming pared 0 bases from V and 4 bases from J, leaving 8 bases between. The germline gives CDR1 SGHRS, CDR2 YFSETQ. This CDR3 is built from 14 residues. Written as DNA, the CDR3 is TGCGCCAGCAGCTTGGGGGACAAGTACAATGAGCAGTTCTTC. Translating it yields CASSLGDKYNEQFF. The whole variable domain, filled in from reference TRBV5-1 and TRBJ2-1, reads KAGVTQTPRYLIKTRGQQVTLSCSPISGHRSVSWYQQTPGQGLQFLFEYFSETQRNKGNFPGRFSGRQFSNSRSEMNVSTLELGDSALYLCASSLGDKYNEQFFGPGTRLTVL.

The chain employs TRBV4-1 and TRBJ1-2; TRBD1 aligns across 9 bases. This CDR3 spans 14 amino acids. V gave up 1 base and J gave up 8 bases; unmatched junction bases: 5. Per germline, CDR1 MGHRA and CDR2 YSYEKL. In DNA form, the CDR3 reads TGCGCCAGCAGCCAAGTAGGGACAGGGACAGGCTACACCTTC. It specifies CASSQVGTGTGYTF.

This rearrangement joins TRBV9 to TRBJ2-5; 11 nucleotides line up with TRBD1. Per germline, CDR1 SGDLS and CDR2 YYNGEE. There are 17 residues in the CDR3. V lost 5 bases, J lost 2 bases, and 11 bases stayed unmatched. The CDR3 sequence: CASRRTGGFAGQETQYF. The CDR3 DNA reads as TGTGCCAGCAGGAGGACAGGGGGCTTCGCAGGGCAAGAGACCCAGTACTTC.

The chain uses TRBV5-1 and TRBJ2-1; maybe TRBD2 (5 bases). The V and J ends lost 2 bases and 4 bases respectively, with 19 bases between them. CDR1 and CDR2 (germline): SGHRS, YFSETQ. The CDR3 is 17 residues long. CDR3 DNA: TGCGCCAGCAGCTTCATGGGAGCCCGCGGCGTATACAATGAGCAGTTCTTC. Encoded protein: CASSFMGARGVYNEQFF. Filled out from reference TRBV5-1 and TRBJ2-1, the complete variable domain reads KAGVTQTPRYLIKTRGQQVTLSCSPISGHRSVSWYQQTPGQGLQFLFEYFSETQRNKGNFPGRFSGRQFSNSRSEMNVSTLELGDSALYLCASSFMGARGVYNEQFFGPGTRLTVL.

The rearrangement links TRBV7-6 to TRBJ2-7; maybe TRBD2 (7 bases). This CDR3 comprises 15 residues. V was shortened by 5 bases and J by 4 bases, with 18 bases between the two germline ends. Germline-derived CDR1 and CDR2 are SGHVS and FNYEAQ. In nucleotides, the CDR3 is TGTGCCAGCAGCCTAGGGATGGGGGGGGCGTACGAGCAGTACTTC. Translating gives CASSLGMGGAYEQYF.

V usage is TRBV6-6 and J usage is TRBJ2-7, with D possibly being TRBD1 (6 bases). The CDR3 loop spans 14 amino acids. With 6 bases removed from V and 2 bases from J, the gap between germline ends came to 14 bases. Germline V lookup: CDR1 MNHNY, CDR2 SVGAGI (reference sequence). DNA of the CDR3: TGTGCCAGCAGCCGGACCGGGACAACCTACGAGCAGTACTTC. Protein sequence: CASSRTGTTYEQYF.

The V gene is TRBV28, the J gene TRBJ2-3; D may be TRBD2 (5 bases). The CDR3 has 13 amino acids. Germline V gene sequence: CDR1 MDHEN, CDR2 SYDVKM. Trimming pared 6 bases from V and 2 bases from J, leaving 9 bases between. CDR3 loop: CASRLTITDTQYF. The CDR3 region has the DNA TGTGCCAGCAGATTGACTATCACAGATACGCAGTATTTT.

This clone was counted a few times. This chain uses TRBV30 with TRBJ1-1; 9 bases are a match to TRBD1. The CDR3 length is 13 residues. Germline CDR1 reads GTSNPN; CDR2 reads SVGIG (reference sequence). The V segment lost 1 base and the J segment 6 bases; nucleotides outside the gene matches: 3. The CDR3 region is CAWSDRGQPEAFF. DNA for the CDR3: TGTGCCTGGAGTGACAGGGGGCAACCTGAAGCTTTCTTT.

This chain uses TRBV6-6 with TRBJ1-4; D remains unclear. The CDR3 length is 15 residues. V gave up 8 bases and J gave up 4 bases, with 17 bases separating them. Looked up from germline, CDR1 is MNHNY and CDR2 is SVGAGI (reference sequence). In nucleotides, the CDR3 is TGTGCCAGCCTTCGGGCGGGAGGATTTAATGAAAAACTGTTTTTT. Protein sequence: CASLRAGGFNEKLFF.

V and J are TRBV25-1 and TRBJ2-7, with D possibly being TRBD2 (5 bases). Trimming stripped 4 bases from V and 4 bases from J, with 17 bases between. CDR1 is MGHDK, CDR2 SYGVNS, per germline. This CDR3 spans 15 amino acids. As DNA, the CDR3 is TGTGCCAGCAGTGGATCGGGATCCTCGCAGTACGAGCAGTACTTC. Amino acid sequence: CASSGSGSSQYEQYF.

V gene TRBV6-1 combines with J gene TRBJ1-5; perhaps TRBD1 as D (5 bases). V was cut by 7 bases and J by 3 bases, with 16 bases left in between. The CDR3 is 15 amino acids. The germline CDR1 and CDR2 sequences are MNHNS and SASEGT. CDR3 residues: CASIRTLTVNQPQHF. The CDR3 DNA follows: TGTGCCAGCATTCGGACCCTGACAGTCAATCAGCCCCAGCATTTT.

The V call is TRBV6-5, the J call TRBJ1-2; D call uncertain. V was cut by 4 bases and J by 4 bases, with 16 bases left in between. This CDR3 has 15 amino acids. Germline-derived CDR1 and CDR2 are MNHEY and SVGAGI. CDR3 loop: CASSFGPPGGYGYTF. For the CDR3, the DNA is TGTGCCAGCAGTTTCGGACCTCCCGGAGGCTATGGCTACACCTTC.

The CDR3 DNA reads as TGTGCCAGCAGTCCGGGGACAGGGTCGAACGAGCAGTACTTC. Translated: CASSPGTGSNEQYF. This chain uses TRBV6-5 with TRBJ2-7, with 9 bases lining up with TRBD1. In germline, CDR1 is MNHEY, CDR2 SVGAGI. Trimming removed 5 bases from V and 5 bases from J; junction bases left unmatched: 7. This CDR3 spans 14 amino acids.

The CDR3 protein is CASRTGDETQYF. As DNA, the CDR3 is TGCGCCAGCAGGACAGGGGACGAGACCCAGTACTTC. The chain recombines TRBV10-2 with TRBJ2-5, with 8 bases matching TRBD1. CDR1 WSHSY and CDR2 SAAADI come from the germline V gene. The length of the CDR3 is 12 residues. Unmatched junction bases numbered 2, after V lost 6 bases and J lost 5 bases.

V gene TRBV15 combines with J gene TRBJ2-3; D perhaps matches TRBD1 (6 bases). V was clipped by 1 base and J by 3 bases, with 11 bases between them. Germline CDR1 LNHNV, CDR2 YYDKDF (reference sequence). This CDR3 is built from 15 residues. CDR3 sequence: CATSRVRGWTDTQYF. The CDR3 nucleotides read TGTGCCACCAGCAGAGTAAGGGGGTGGACAGATACGCAGTATTTT.

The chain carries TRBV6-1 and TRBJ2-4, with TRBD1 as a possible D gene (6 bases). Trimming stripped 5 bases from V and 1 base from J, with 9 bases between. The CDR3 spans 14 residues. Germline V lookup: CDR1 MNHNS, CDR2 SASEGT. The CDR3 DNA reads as TGTGCCAGCAGTCCGGACAGCGCCAAAAACATTCAGTACTTC. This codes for CASSPDSAKNIQYF.

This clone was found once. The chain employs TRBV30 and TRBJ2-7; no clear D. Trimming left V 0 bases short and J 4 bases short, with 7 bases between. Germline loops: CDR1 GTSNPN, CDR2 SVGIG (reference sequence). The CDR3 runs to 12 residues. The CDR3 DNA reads TGTGCCTGGAGTGTGGCAGCGTACGAGCAGTACTTC. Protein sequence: CAWSVAAYEQYF.